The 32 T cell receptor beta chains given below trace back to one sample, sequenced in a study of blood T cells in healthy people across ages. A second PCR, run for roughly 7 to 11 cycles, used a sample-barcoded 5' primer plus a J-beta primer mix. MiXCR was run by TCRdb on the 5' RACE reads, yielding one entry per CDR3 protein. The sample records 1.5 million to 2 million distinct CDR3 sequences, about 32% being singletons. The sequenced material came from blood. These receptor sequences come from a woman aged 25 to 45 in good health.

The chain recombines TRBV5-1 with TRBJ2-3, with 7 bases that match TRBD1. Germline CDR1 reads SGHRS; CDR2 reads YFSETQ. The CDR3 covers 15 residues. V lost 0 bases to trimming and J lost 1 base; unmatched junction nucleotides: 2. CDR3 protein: CASSLEGACTDTQYF. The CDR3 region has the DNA TGCGCCAGCAGCTTGGAGGGGGCCTGCACAGATACGCAGTATTTT.

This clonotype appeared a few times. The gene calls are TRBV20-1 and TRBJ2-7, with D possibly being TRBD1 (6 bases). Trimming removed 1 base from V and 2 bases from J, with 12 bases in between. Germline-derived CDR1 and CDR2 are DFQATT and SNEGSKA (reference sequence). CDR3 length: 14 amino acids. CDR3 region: CSARGQGITYEQYF. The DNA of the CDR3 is TGCAGTGCTAGAGGGCAGGGGATCACCTACGAGCAGTACTTC.

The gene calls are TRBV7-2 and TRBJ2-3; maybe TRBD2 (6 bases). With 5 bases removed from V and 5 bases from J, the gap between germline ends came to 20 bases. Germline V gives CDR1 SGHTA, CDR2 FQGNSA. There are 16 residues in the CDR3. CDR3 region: CASSNSWGDPGDTQYF. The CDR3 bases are TGTGCCAGCAGCAACTCGTGGGGGGATCCTGGAGATACGCAGTATTTT.

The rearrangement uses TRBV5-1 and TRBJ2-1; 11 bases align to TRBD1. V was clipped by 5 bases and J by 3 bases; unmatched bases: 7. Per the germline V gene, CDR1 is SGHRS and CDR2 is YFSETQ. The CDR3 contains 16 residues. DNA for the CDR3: TGCGCCAGCAGTAGCTCCGGGACAGGGGGCTACAATGAGCAGTTCTTC. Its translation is CASSSSGTGGYNEQFF.

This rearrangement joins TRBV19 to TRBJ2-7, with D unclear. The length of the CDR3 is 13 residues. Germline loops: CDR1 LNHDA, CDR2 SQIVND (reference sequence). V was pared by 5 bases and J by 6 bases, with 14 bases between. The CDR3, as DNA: TGTGCCAGTAGTCCGCAGGATTTTGGCGAGCAGTACTTC. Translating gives CASSPQDFGEQYF.

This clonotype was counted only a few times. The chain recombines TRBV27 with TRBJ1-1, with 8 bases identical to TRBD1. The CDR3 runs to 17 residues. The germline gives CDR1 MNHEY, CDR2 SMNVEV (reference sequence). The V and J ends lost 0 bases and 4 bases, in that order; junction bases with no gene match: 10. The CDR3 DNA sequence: TGTGCCAGCAGTTTATCGTTCCCAGGGGGCGCCGGCACTGAAGCTTTCTTT. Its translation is CASSLSFPGGAGTEAFF.

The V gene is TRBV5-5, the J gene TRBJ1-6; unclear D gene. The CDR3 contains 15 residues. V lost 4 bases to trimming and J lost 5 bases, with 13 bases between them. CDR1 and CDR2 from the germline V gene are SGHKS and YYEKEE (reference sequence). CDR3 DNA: TGTGCCAGCAGCCCAGCCGACACTAATAATTCACCCCTCCACTTT. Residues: CASSPADTNNSPLHF.

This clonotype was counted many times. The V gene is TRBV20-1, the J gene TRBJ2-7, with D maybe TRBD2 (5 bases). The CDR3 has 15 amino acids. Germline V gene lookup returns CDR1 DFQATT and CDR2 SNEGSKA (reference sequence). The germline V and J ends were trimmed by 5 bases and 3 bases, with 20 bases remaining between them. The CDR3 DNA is TGCAGTGCTGGCCCCGGTAACCTAGAGGGCTACGAGCAGTACTTC. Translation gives CSAGPGNLEGYEQYF.

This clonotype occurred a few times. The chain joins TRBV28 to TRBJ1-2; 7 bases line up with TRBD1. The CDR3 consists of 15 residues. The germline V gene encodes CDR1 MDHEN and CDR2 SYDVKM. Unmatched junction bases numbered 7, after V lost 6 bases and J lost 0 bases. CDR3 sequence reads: CASSTDREANYGYTF. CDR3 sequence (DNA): TGTGCCAGCAGCACAGACAGGGAAGCTAACTATGGCTACACCTTC.

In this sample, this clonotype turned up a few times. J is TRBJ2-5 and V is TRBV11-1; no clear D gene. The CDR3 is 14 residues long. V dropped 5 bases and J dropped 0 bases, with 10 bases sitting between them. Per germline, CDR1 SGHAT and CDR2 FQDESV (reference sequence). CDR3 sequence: CASSQMRNQETQYF. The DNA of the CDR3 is TGTGCCAGCAGCCAGATGCGGAACCAAGAGACCCAGTACTTC.

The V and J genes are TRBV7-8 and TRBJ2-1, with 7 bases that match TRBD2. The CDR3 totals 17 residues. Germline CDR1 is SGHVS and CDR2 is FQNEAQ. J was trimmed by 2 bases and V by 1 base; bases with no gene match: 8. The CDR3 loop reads CASSLVETSIPYNEQFF. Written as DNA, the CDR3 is TGTGCCAGCAGCTTAGTCGAGACTAGCATTCCCTACAATGAGCAGTTCTTC.

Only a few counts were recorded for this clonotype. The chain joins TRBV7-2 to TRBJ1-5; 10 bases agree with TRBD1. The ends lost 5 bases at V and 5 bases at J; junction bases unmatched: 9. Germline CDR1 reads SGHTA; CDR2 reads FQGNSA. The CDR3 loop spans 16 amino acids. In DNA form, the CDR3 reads TGTGCCAGCAGCCTATATACAGGACAGGGGGATCAGCCCCAGCATTTT. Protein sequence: CASSLYTGQGDQPQHF.

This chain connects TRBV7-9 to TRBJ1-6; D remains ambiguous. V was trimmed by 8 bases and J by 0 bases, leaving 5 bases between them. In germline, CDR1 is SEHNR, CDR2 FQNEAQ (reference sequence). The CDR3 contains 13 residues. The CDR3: CASLSSYNSPLHF. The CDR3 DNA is TGTGCCAGCTTGAGCTCCTATAATTCACCCCTCCACTTT.

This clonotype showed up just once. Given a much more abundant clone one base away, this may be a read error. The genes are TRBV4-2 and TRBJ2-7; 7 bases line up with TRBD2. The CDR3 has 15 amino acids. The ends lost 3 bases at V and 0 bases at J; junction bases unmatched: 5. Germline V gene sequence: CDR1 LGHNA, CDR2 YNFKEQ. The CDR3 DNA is TGTGCCAGCAGCCAGATCCTAGCGGACTCCTACGAGCAGTACTTC. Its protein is CASSQILADSYEQYF.

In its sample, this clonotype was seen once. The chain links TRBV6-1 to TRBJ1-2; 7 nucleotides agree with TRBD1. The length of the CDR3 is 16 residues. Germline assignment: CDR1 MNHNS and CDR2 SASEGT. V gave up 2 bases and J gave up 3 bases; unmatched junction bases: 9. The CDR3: CASSEFRTGGDYGYTF. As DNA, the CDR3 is TGTGCCAGCAGTGAATTTAGGACAGGTGGTGACTATGGCTACACCTTC.

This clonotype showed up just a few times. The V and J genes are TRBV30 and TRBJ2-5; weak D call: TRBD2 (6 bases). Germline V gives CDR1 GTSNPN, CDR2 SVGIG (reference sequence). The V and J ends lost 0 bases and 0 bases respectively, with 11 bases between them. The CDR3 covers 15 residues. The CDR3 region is CAWSVDRDYQETQYF. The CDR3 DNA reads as TGTGCCTGGAGTGTAGACCGGGACTACCAAGAGACCCAGTACTTC. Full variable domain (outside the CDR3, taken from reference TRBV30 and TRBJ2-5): SQTIHQWPATLVQPVGSPLSLECTVEGTSNPNLYWYRQAAGRGLQLLFYSVGIGQISSEVPQNLSASRPQDRQFILSSKKLLLSDSGFYLCAWSVDRDYQETQYFGPGTRLLVL.

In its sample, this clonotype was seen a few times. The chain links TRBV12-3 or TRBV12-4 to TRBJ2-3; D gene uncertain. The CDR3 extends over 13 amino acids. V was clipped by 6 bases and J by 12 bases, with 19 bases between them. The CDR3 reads CASSRPPAHYQYF. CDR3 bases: TGTGCCAGCAGCCGCCCCCCTGCCCACTACCAGTATTTT.

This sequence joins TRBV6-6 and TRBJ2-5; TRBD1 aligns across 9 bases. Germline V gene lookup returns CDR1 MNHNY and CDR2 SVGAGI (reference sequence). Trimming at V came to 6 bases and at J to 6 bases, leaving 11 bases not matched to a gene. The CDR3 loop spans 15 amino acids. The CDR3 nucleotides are TGTGCCAGCAGCACCGGGACAGGGATGGGGAAGACCCAGTACTTC. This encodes CASSTGTGMGKTQYF.

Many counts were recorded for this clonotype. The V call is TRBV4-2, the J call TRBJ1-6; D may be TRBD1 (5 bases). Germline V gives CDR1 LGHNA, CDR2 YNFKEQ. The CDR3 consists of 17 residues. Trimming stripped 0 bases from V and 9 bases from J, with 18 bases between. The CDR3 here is CASSQDISGQIGSPLHF. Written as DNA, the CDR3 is TGTGCCAGCAGCCAAGATATTTCAGGGCAGATTGGTTCACCCCTCCACTTT.

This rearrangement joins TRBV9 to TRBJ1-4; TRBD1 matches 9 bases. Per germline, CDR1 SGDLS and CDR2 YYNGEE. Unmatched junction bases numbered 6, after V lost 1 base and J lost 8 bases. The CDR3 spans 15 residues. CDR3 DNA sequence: TGTGCCAGCAGCGTAAGGACAGGGGATAGAGAAAAACTGTTTTTT. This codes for CASSVRTGDREKLFF. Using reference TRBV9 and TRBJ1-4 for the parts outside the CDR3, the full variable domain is DSGVTQTPKHLITATGQRVTLRCSPRSGDLSVYWYQQSLDQGLQFLIQYYNGEERAKGNILERFSAQQFPDLHSELNLSSLELGDSALYFCASSVRTGDREKLFFGSGTQLSVL.

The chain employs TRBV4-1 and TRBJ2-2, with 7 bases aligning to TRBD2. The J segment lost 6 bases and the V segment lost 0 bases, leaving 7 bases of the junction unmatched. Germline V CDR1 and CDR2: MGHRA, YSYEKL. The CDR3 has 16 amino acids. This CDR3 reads CASSQEISGYAGELFF. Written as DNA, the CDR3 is TGCGCCAGCAGCCAAGAAATTAGCGGGTACGCCGGGGAGCTGTTTTTT.

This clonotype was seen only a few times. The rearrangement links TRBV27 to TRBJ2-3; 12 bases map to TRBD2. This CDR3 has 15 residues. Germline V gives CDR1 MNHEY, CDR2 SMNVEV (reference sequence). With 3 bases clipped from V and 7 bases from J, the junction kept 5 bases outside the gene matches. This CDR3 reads CASSFVLAGGYTQYF. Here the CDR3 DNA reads TGTGCCAGCAGTTTCGTGCTAGCGGGAGGGTATACGCAGTATTTT.

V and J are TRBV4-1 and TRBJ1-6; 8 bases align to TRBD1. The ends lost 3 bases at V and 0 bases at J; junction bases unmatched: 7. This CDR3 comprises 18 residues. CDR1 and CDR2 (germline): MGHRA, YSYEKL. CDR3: CASSQRTGKSSYNSPLHF. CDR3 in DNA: TGCGCCAGCAGCCAGAGGACAGGGAAGAGCTCCTATAATTCACCCCTCCACTTT.

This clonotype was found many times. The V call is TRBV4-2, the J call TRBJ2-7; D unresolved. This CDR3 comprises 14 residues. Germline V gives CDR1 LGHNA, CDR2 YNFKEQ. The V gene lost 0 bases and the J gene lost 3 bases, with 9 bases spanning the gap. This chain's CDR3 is CASSQDWALYEQYF. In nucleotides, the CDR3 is TGTGCCAGCAGCCAAGATTGGGCACTCTACGAGCAGTACTTC.

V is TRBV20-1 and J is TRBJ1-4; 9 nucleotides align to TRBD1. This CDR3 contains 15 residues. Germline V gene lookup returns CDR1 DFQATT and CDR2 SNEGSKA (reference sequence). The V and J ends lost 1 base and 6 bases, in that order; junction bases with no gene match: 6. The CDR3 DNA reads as TGCAGTGCTAGAGGCGACAGGGGGACGGATGAAAAACTGTTTTTT. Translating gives CSARGDRGTDEKLFF.

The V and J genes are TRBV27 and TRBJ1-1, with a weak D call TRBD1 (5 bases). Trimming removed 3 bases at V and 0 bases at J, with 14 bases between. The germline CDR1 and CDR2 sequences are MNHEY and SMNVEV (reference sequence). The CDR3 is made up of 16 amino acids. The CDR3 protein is CASSLWGTSMNTEAFF. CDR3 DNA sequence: TGTGCCAGCAGTTTGTGGGGCACTTCCATGAACACTGAAGCTTTCTTT.

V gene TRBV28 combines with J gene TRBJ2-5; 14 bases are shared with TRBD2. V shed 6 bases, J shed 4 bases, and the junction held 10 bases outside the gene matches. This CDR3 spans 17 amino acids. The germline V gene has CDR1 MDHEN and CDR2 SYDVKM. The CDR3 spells CASRSGGLAGVAETQYF. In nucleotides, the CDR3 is TGTGCCAGCAGGAGCGGGGGACTAGCGGGAGTAGCAGAGACCCAGTACTTC. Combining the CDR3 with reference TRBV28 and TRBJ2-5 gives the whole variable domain DVKVTQSSRYLVKRTGEKVFLECVQDMDHENMFWYRQDPGLGLRLIYFSYDVKMKEKGDIPEGYSVSREKKERFSLILESASTNQTSMYLCASRSGGLAGVAETQYFGPGTRLLVL.

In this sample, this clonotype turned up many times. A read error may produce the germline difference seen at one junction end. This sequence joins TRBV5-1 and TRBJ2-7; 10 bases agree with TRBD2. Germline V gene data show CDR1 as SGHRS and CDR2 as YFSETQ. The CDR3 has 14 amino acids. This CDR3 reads CASSWTSGSYEQYF. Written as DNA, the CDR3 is TGTGCCAGCAGCTGGACTAGCGGCTCCTACGAGCAGTACTTC.

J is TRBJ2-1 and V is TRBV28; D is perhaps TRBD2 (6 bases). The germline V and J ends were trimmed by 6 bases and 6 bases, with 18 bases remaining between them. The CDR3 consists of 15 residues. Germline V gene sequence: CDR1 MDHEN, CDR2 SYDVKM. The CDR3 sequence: CASSTGTLPGNEQFF. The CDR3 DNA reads TGTGCCAGCAGCACCGGGACTCTTCCGGGCAATGAGCAGTTCTTC.

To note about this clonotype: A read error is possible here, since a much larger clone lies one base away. CDR3 DNA: TGCAGTGCTAGCGGGGGGCCCACAGATACGCAGTATTTT. Protein sequence: CSASGGPTDTQYF. This chain links TRBV20-1 with TRBJ2-3; weak D call: TRBD2 (7 bases). V gave up 3 bases and J gave up 2 bases, with 9 bases separating them. This CDR3 is built from 13 residues. Germline lookup yields CDR1 DFQATT and CDR2 SNEGSKA (reference sequence).

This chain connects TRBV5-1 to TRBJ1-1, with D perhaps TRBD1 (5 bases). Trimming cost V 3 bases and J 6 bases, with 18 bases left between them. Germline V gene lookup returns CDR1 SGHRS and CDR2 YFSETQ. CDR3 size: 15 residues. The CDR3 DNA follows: TGCGCCAGCAGCTCGGCCGTCCGACAGATACCTGAAGCTTTCTTT. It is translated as CASSSAVRQIPEAFF.

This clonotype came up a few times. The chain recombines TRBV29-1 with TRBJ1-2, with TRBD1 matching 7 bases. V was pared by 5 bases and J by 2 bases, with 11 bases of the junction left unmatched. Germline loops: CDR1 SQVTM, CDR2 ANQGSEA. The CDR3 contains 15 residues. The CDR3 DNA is TGCAGCGTTCACCAAGAAGACAGGGTAAACTATGGCTACACCTTC. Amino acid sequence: CSVHQEDRVNYGYTF.